In its sample, the clone carrying this TCR beta chain is medium-sized. The antigen remains undetermined. Profiled with immunoSEQ multiplex PCR; TCRdb holds only in-frame clones, not every one. The sample has 50,000 to 65,000 clones; around 88% are singletons. This sample was taken from a study of T cell responses to AZD1222 COVID-19 vaccine. Study-level results: The CD4 TCRs associated with vaccination extended across spike and predominated at 160-218 and 743-854. Reportedly, close to half of spike-specific TCRs are directed against unmutated variant regions.

The starting material was peripheral blood, obtained 28 days after the second AZD1222 dose. The clonotype was recovered from an adult who received the AZD1222 COVID-19 vaccine.

The CDR3 spells CASSLLLGGVDTQYF. The CDR3 region has the DNA TGTGCCAGCAGTTTACTTCTCGGAGGGGTGGATACGCAGTATTTT. The V gene is TRBV27, the J gene TRBJ2-3; maybe TRBD2 (6 bases). The germline V gene has CDR1 MNHEY and CDR2 SMNVEV (reference sequence). Between the trimmed V and J ends, which lost 2 bases and 6 bases, there was a span of 15 bases. CDR3 size: 15 residues.